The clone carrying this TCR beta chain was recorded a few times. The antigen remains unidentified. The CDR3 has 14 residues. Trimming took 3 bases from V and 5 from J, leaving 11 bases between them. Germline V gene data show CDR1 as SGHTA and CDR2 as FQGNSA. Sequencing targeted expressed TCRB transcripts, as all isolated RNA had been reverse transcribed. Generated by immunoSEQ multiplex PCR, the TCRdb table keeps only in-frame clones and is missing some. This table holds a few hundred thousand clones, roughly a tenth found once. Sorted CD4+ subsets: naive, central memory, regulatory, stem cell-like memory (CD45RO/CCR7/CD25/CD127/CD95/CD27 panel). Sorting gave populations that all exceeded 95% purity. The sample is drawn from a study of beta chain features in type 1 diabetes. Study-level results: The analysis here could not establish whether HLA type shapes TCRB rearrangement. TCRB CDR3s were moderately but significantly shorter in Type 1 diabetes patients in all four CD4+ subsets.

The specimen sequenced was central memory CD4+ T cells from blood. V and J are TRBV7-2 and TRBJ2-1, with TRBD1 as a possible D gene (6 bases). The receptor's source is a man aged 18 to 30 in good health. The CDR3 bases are TGTGCCAGCAGCTTTGTGACAGGTGACAATGAGCAGTTCTTC. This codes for CASSFVTGDNEQFF.